Each of the 30 T cell receptor beta chains below was sequenced from the same sample in a study of CXCR3-negative and CXCR3-positive naive CD8 T cells. Preparation of TRB cDNA libraries relied on 5' RACE carrying UMI labels. TCRdb reanalyzed the 5' RACE reads, giving one entry per CDR3 protein sequence and no DNA. The sample yields some 130,000 distinct CDR3 sequences, of which the top ten take up 0.25% to 0.35%. The material sequenced was naive CXCR3- CD8+ T cells from blood. Subset meaning: CD45RO-CCR7+CD27+CD95- naive CD8+ T cells lacking CXCR3 (TNR3-). All receptors come from a human donor in good health. Some clones in this sample may be carry-over from other donors' samples.

This chain links TRBV10-1 with TRBJ1-6. From germline, CDR1 is WNHNN and CDR2 SYGVQD (reference sequence). The CDR3 length is 16 residues. CDR3 amino acids: CASSESTDGLNSPLHF.

The CDR3 loop reads CASSQDPGVTYNEQFF. V is TRBV4-3 and J is TRBJ2-1. The germline gives CDR1 LGHNA, CDR2 YSLEER. The CDR3 loop spans 16 amino acids.

The chain recombines TRBV28 with TRBJ1-2; TCRdb's D call of TRBD1 is untestable without DNA. CDR3 length equals 15 residues. Germline V CDR1 and CDR2: MDHEN, SYDVKM. The CDR3 protein is CASRKRQGAMEGYTF.

V usage is TRBV29-1 and J usage is TRBJ2-3. The CDR3 consists of 16 residues. CDR1 is SQVTM, CDR2 ANQGSEA, per germline. CDR3 sequence: CSVEELAVQPTDTQYF.

The chain couples TRBV5-3 to TRBJ2-1; TCRdb's D gene call, TRBD2, goes unchecked for lack of DNA. TRBV5-3 is identified as an open reading frame with a role that is uncertain. CDR3 length: 14 amino acids. The CDR3 protein is CARMGLAGVNEQFF.

The chain recombines TRBV6-5 with TRBJ1-2; TCRdb returns TRBD1, unconfirmable since there is no DNA. The germline gives CDR1 MNHEY, CDR2 SVGAGI. The CDR3 contains 15 residues. This chain's CDR3 is CASTLGTTNAYGYTF.

This chain links TRBV5-1 with TRBJ2-2; TCRdb's D call, TRBD1, is unchecked because there is no DNA. Germline V gene lookup returns CDR1 SGHRS and CDR2 YFSETQ. The CDR3 length is 14 residues. The CDR3 here is CASSFITGTGELFF.

This sequence joins TRBV7-9 and TRBJ1-1; without DNA, the TCRdb call of TRBD1 cannot be checked. Germline CDR1 and CDR2: SEHNR and FQNEAQ (reference sequence). The CDR3 consists of 16 residues. The CDR3: CASSLDQGAGLTEAFF.

This chain's CDR3 is CSVPGGRTDTQYF. This chain links TRBV29-1 with TRBJ2-3; TCRdb indicates TRBD1, and absent DNA this call remains unverified. Germline V lookup: CDR1 SQVTM, CDR2 ANQGSEA. The CDR3 loop spans 13 amino acids.

V usage is TRBV28 and J usage is TRBJ2-2; TCRdb designates TRBD1, a call that cannot be tested without DNA. CDR1 is MDHEN and CDR2 is SYDVKM in the germline V gene. CDR3 length equals 14 residues. CDR3 residues: CASSAHRGLGELFF.

The genes are TRBV4-3 and TRBJ2-7; TCRdb names TRBD2, which stays unverified in the absence of DNA. The CDR3 has 14 amino acids. Per the germline V gene, CDR1 is LGHNA and CDR2 is YSLEER. CDR3 amino acids: CASSQDLKGGEQYF.

This chain joins TRBV3-1 and TRBJ2-1; TCRdb proposes TRBD2, but this gene call is untestable without DNA. Germline CDR1 and CDR2: LGHDT and YNNKEL (reference sequence). The CDR3 extends over 19 amino acids. CDR3 sequence: CASSQADGLAGGPWNEQFF.

The V call is TRBV19, the J call TRBJ2-7; TCRdb proposes TRBD1, but this gene call is untestable without DNA. The CDR3 totals 14 residues. Germline CDR1 LNHDA, CDR2 SQIVND (reference sequence). The CDR3 loop is CASSLTGGSHEQYF.

CDR3 region: CASSPKAGQPSEQYF. V is TRBV7-9 and J is TRBJ2-7; without DNA, the TCRdb call of TRBD1 cannot be checked. The CDR3 is made up of 15 amino acids. CDR1 is SEHNR, CDR2 FQNEAQ, per germline (reference sequence). The entire variable domain, with the rest obtained from reference TRBV7-9 and TRBJ2-7, is as follows: DTGVSQNPRHKITKRGQNVTFRCDPISEHNRLYWYRQTLGQGPEFLTYFQNEAQLEKSRLLSDRFSAERPKGSFSTLEIQRTEQGDSAMYLCASSPKAGQPSEQYFGPGTRLTVT.

The chain uses TRBV6-2 or TRBV6-3 and TRBJ1-1; TCRdb's D gene call, TRBD1, goes unchecked for lack of DNA. The CDR3 is 13 amino acids. Per the germline V gene, CDR1 is MNHEY and CDR2 is SVGEGT. The CDR3 protein is CASSYSGGAEAFF.

This chain joins TRBV7-2 and TRBJ2-3; TCRdb returns TRBD2, unconfirmable since there is no DNA. CDR3 length equals 15 residues. Germline assignment: CDR1 SGHTA and CDR2 FQGNSA. CDR3 region: CASSLAWTTRDTQYF. The full variable domain, its missing parts supplied by reference TRBV7-2 and TRBJ2-3, is GAGVSQSPSNKVTEKGKDVELRCDPISGHTALYWYRQSLGQGLEFLIYFQGNSAPDKSGLPSDRFSAERTGGSVSTLTIQRTQQEDSAVYLCASSLAWTTRDTQYFGPGTRLTVL.

This chain connects TRBV5-4 to TRBJ2-7. Looked up from germline, CDR1 is SGHNT and CDR2 is YYREEE (reference sequence). The CDR3 sequence is 13 residues long. The CDR3 spells CASSLVVADEQYF.

The rearrangement uses TRBV5-6 and TRBJ2-1; TCRdb's D call, TRBD1, is unchecked because there is no DNA. The CDR3 is made up of 16 amino acids. Germline lookup yields CDR1 SGHDT and CDR2 YYEEEE. The chain's CDR3 is CASSWTAGASYNEQFF.

The chain is built from TRBV28 and TRBJ2-1; as DNA is missing, the TRBD2 call by TCRdb cannot be tested. This CDR3 has 15 residues. Germline CDR1 reads MDHEN; CDR2 reads SYDVKM. CDR3 amino acids: CASSNSGASYNEQFF.

The rearrangement links TRBV13 to TRBJ2-7; TCRdb selects TRBD1, and the lack of DNA leaves this call unchecked. Per germline, CDR1 PRHDT and CDR2 FYEKMQ (reference sequence). The CDR3 consists of 13 residues. The CDR3 protein is CASSLLWGDEQYF.

This rearrangement joins TRBV5-1 to TRBJ2-3; TCRdb picks TRBD1, but there is no DNA to check that call. Germline CDR1 reads SGHRS; CDR2 reads YFSETQ. This CDR3 has 15 amino acids. The CDR3 spells CASSLQGAQVDTQYF.

The chain recombines TRBV11-2 with TRBJ2-3. Germline CDR1 reads SGHAT; CDR2 reads FQNNGV. CDR3 length: 13 residues. The CDR3 region is CASSWTSPDTQHF.

The chain joins TRBV4-3 to TRBJ2-1; TCRdb returns TRBD2, unconfirmable since there is no DNA. There are 13 residues in the CDR3. Looked up from germline, CDR1 is LGHNA and CDR2 is YSLEER. The CDR3 sequence is CASSQDAGSEQFF.

This chain uses TRBV21-1 with TRBJ1-1. TRBV21-1 is a pseudogene. This CDR3 comprises 12 residues. This CDR3 reads CASSTSGTEAFF.

The chain joins TRBV9 to TRBJ2-2; absent DNA, TCRdb's TRBD2 call cannot be checked. Germline CDR1 is SGDLS and CDR2 is YYNGEE. CDR3 length: 16 amino acids. The CDR3 here is CASSTPPLTSTGELFF.

This chain links TRBV2 with TRBJ2-1. Germline CDR1 reads SNHLY; CDR2 reads FYNNEI. The CDR3 is 15 amino acids. This CDR3 is CASSEDTRSYNEQFF.

V and J are TRBV11-2 and TRBJ2-3; TCRdb proposes TRBD1, but this gene call is untestable without DNA. The germline CDR1 and CDR2 sequences are SGHAT and FQNNGV. The length of the CDR3 is 14 residues. The CDR3 loop reads CASSHGGNADTQYF.

The V and J genes are TRBV30 and TRBJ1-1. The germline V gene has CDR1 GTSNPN and CDR2 SVGIG (reference sequence). The CDR3 spans 13 residues. CDR3 in amino acids: CAWSRVPNTEAFF.

The chain recombines TRBV29-1 with TRBJ2-7. The germline CDR1 and CDR2 sequences are SQVTM and ANQGSEA. The CDR3 is made up of 13 amino acids. The CDR3: CSVVGQARYEQYF.

CDR3 in amino acids: CSADSIYNEQFF. The chain joins TRBV29-1 to TRBJ2-1. CDR3 length equals 12 residues. Per germline, CDR1 SQVTM and CDR2 ANQGSEA.